The next 25 T cell receptor beta chains were all read from a single sample in a study of blood T cell repertoires in COVID-19. Profiling relied on immunoSEQ multiplex PCR, and the TCRdb table lists in-frame clones only, not all of them. The sample has tens of thousands of clones; 70% to 80% are singletons. The sequenced sample was peripheral blood. The receptors stem from a human donor in a cohort sampled during active COVID-19.

CDR3 sequence reads: CASSQDVGSQVYNEQFF. As DNA, the CDR3 is TGCGCCAGCAGCCAAGATGTCGGGAGCCAGGTTTACAATGAGCAGTTCTTC. The chain couples TRBV4-3 to TRBJ2-1, with a tentative D call TRBD2 (6 bases). CDR1 is LGHNA, CDR2 YSLEER, per germline. The germline V and J ends were trimmed by 0 bases and 4 bases, with 16 bases remaining between them. This CDR3 contains 17 residues.

In its sample, this clone was seen once. This chain uses TRBV19 with TRBJ2-5; D may be TRBD1 (5 bases). V was cut by 3 bases and J by 4 bases, with 12 bases left in between. This CDR3 is built from 14 residues. Germline V gene lookup returns CDR1 LNHDA and CDR2 SQIVND (reference sequence). CDR3 amino acids: CASSIVKGIETQYF. CDR3 nucleotide sequence: TGTGCCAGTAGTATTGTAAAGGGGATAGAGACCCAGTACTTC.

The rearrangement links TRBV28 to TRBJ2-7, with 11 bases fitting TRBD2. This CDR3 is built from 14 residues. Germline CDR1 MDHEN, CDR2 SYDVKM. The V and J ends lost 6 bases and 4 bases, in that order; junction bases with no gene match: 5. The CDR3 reads CASRSSGGAYEQYF. CDR3 DNA: TGTGCCAGCAGGAGTAGCGGGGGGGCTTACGAGCAGTACTTC. The full variable domain, its missing parts supplied by reference TRBV28 and TRBJ2-7, is DVKVTQSSRYLVKRTGEKVFLECVQDMDHENMFWYRQDPGLGLRLIYFSYDVKMKEKGDIPEGYSVSREKKERFSLILESASTNQTSMYLCASRSSGGAYEQYFGPGTRLTVT.

The V call is TRBV7-2, the J call TRBJ1-3; possible D gene TRBD1, 6 bases. The CDR3 contains 15 residues. Per germline, CDR1 SGHTA and CDR2 FQGNSA. Trimming pared 1 base from V and 1 base from J, leaving 8 bases between. The CDR3 nucleotides are TGTGCCAGCAGCTTAGGGACAGCGTCTGGAAACACCATATATTTT. Its translation: CASSLGTASGNTIYF.

The chain is built from TRBV28 and TRBJ2-2, with D perhaps TRBD1 (7 bases). CDR1 is MDHEN and CDR2 is SYDVKM in the germline V gene. There are 13 residues in the CDR3. V lost 10 bases and J lost 7, with 16 bases in between. CDR3 bases: TGTGCCATACAGGAGGGGGCGGGCGGGGAGCTGTTTTTT. Its translation: CAIQEGAGGELFF.

This chain connects TRBV5-1 to TRBJ1-1; 7 nucleotides match TRBD1. Germline V CDR1 and CDR2: SGHRS, YFSETQ. The CDR3 extends over 14 amino acids. V was clipped by 3 bases and J by 5 bases; unmatched bases: 7. CDR3 region: CASSWTGTGTEAFF. In nucleotides, the CDR3 is TGCGCCAGCAGCTGGACAGGAACTGGAACTGAAGCTTTCTTT. The full variable domain, in which reference TRBV5-1 and TRBJ1-1 provide the parts outside the CDR3, is KAGVTQTPRYLIKTRGQQVTLSCSPISGHRSVSWYQQTPGQGLQFLFEYFSETQRNKGNFPGRFSGRQFSNSRSEMNVSTLELGDSALYLCASSWTGTGTEAFFGQGTRLTVV.

The rearrangement joins TRBV10-3 to TRBJ2-5; 10 bases match TRBD1. There are 14 residues in the CDR3. V trimming: 4 bases; J trimming: 3 bases; junction bases outside the gene matches: 2. Germline V lookup: CDR1 ENHRY, CDR2 SYGVKD. Here the CDR3 reads CAISVGTGEETQYF. DNA for the CDR3: TGTGCCATCAGTGTCGGGACAGGGGAAGAGACCCAGTACTTC.

This sequence joins TRBV7-8 and TRBJ1-2; TRBD1 aligns across 9 bases. V lost 5 bases, J lost 5 bases, and 9 bases stayed unmatched. The length of the CDR3 is 15 residues. Germline V gene data show CDR1 as SGHVS and CDR2 as FQNEAQ. CDR3: CASSIGDRVGYGYTF. In nucleotides, the CDR3 is TGTGCCAGCAGCATAGGGGACAGGGTGGGGTATGGCTACACCTTC.

The chain employs TRBV28 and TRBJ2-1; TRBD2 matches at 7 bases. The V gene end was trimmed by 5 bases and the J gene end by 0 bases; junction bases not matched to a gene: 1. CDR3 size: 14 residues. Germline V CDR1 and CDR2: MDHEN, SYDVKM. For the CDR3, the DNA is TGTGCCAGCAGTCGGACTAGCTCCTACAATGAGCAGTTCTTC. Translating it yields CASSRTSSYNEQFF. The whole variable domain, remainder taken from reference TRBV28 and TRBJ2-1, is DVKVTQSSRYLVKRTGEKVFLECVQDMDHENMFWYRQDPGLGLRLIYFSYDVKMKEKGDIPEGYSVSREKKERFSLILESASTNQTSMYLCASSRTSSYNEQFFGPGTRLTVL.

The chain joins TRBV19 to TRBJ2-1; 7 positions agree with TRBD2. Germline values: CDR1 LNHDA, CDR2 SQIVND (reference sequence). The CDR3 is 13 amino acids. With 3 bases clipped from V and 5 bases from J, the junction kept 1 base outside the gene matches. For the CDR3, the DNA is TGTGCCAGTAGTATCCTAGCGGACAATGAGCAGTTCTTC. It yields the protein CASSILADNEQFF.

The chain joins TRBV6-4 to TRBJ2-2; D remains unclear. CDR1 and CDR2 from the germline V gene are MRHNA and SNTAGT. The CDR3 is made up of 15 amino acids. V was trimmed by 7 bases and J by 8 bases, leaving 20 bases between them. The CDR3 DNA reads TGTGCCAGCACCATGGAGAAGCACATTCCTGGGGAGCTGTTTTTT. Its protein is CASTMEKHIPGELFF.

The V gene is TRBV6-5, the J gene TRBJ2-2, with a possible D match to TRBD2 (6 bases). Germline CDR1 MNHEY, CDR2 SVGAGI. V lost 7 bases to trimming and J lost 3 bases, with 12 bases between them. The CDR3 extends over 14 amino acids. CDR3 bases: TGTGCCAGCACTCTGGGGACTCACACCGGGGAGCTGTTTTTT. Amino acid sequence: CASTLGTHTGELFF.

In its sample, this clone was seen a few times. This chain joins TRBV6-5 and TRBJ2-2; 7 nucleotides agree with TRBD1. The CDR3 runs to 15 residues. CDR1 is MNHEY, CDR2 SVGAGI, per germline. V lost 5 bases and J lost 4; bases outside the gene matches: 7. The CDR3 sequence is CASSRDRLLTGELFF. DNA for the CDR3: TGTGCCAGCAGTCGGGACAGACTCCTCACCGGGGAGCTGTTTTTT.

V and J are TRBV5-1 and TRBJ2-5; 8 bases line up with TRBD1. The CDR3 totals 15 residues. Per the germline V gene, CDR1 is SGHRS and CDR2 is YFSETQ. With V trimmed by 4 bases and J by 2 bases, 7 bases remained unmatched. The chain's CDR3 is CASSRGWTGQETQYF. The CDR3 DNA reads as TGCGCCAGCAGCCGCGGCTGGACAGGGCAAGAGACCCAGTACTTC.

This clone showed up just once. The rearrangement joins TRBV7-9 to TRBJ2-2; D is undetermined. V lost 7 bases and J lost 4, with 10 bases in between. From germline, CDR1 is SEHNR and CDR2 FQNEAQ (reference sequence). The CDR3 runs to 13 residues. CDR3 in DNA: TGTGCCAGCACCCTCGGGTTCACCGGGGAGCTGTTTTTT. Translating it yields CASTLGFTGELFF.

V gene TRBV5-4 combines with J gene TRBJ2-1, with a tentative D call TRBD2 (8 bases). Germline V gene lookup returns CDR1 SGHNT and CDR2 YYREEE (reference sequence). The CDR3 loop spans 16 amino acids. V lost 4 bases to trimming and J lost 3 bases, with 17 bases between them. In DNA form, the CDR3 reads TGTGCCAGCAGCCCAGGGGGAGCGGGGGACTACAATGAGCAGTTCTTC. Translated, it gives CASSPGGAGDYNEQFF.

V gene TRBV19 combines with J gene TRBJ2-2; no reliable D call. Trimming shortened V by 6 bases and J by 4 bases, and 15 bases separated the two germline ends. Germline V gene lookup returns CDR1 LNHDA and CDR2 SQIVND (reference sequence). This CDR3 has 15 residues. CDR3 bases: TGTGCCAGTAGGTTCGGCAGCACGGGCACCGGGGAGCTGTTTTTT. This gives the protein CASRFGSTGTGELFF. Variable domain in full (rest from reference TRBV19 and TRBJ2-2): DGGITQSPKYLFRKEGQNVTLSCEQNLNHDAMYWYRQDPGQGLRLIYYSQIVNDFQKGDIAEGYSVSREKKESFPLTVTSAQKNPTAFYLCASRFGSTGTGELFFGEGSRLTVL.

The gene calls are TRBV28 and TRBJ2-6, with D hard to call. The CDR3 covers 14 residues. The V end was cut by 10 bases, the J end by 1 base, with 11 bases between. Per the germline V gene, CDR1 is MDHEN and CDR2 is SYDVKM. The CDR3: CATLKTSGANVLTF. The CDR3 nucleotides read TGTGCCACCTTAAAAACTTCTGGGGCCAACGTCCTGACTTTC.

This sequence joins TRBV7-2 and TRBJ2-3, with D tentatively TRBD1 (5 bases). The length of the CDR3 is 17 residues. V dropped 2 bases and J dropped 0 bases, with 15 bases sitting between them. Germline V CDR1 and CDR2: SGHTA, FQGNSA. This CDR3 is CASSLSPRQRSTDTQYF. Written as DNA, the CDR3 is TGTGCCAGCAGCTTATCCCCCCGACAGAGAAGCACAGATACGCAGTATTTT.

This clone was detected only a few times. The V call is TRBV2, the J call TRBJ1-5, with D perhaps matching TRBD1 (6 bases). Trimming took 7 bases from V and 6 from J, leaving 16 bases between them. This CDR3 is 14 amino acids long. Germline lookup yields CDR1 SNHLY and CDR2 FYNNEI. The CDR3 nucleotides are TGTGCCAGCACGAGGGGGACATTATCTCAGCCCCAGCATTTT. Protein sequence: CASTRGTLSQPQHF.

V gene TRBV7-2 combines with J gene TRBJ1-1; perhaps TRBD1 as D (5 bases). This CDR3 comprises 15 residues. The germline V and J ends were trimmed by 5 bases and 5 bases, with 18 bases remaining between them. The V gene's germline CDR1 is SGHTA and CDR2 FQGNSA. DNA for the CDR3: TGTGCCAGCAGCCCCCACGGGGGAGGGAGAACTGAAGCTTTCTTT. This encodes CASSPHGGGRTEAFF.

The V call is TRBV5-1, the J call TRBJ1-3, with D maybe TRBD1 (5 bases). The V gene lost 2 bases and the J gene lost 0 bases, with 18 bases spanning the gap. Germline V gene sequence: CDR1 SGHRS, CDR2 YFSETQ. The CDR3 covers 18 residues. The CDR3 DNA reads TGCGCCAGCAGCTTTTCCGAACAGGCGTCCTCCTCTGGAAACACCATATATTTT. Translating it yields CASSFSEQASSSGNTIYF.

Written as DNA, the CDR3 is TGTGCCAGCAGCCTGACAGGGGCCTACGAGCAGTACTTC. Translated: CASSLTGAYEQYF. The chain carries TRBV6-2 or TRBV6-3 and TRBJ2-7; 8 bases agree with TRBD1. V shed 6 bases, J shed 2 bases, and the junction held 3 bases outside the gene matches. The CDR3 totals 13 residues. The germline V gene has CDR1 MNHEY and CDR2 SVGEGT.

V usage is TRBV3-1 (or the pseudogene TRBV3-2) and J usage is TRBJ2-3; D call uncertain. The V and J ends lost 6 bases and 2 bases respectively, with 6 bases between them. CDR3 size: 12 residues. From germline, CDR1 is LGHDT and CDR2 YNNKEL (reference sequence). In DNA form, the CDR3 reads TGTGCCAGCAGATCCTCCACAGATACGCAGTATTTT. Translation: CASRSSTDTQYF.

The rearrangement uses TRBV18 and TRBJ2-1; D possibly corresponds to TRBD1 (5 bases). Per the germline V gene, CDR1 is KGHSH and CDR2 is LQKENI. CDR3 length: 16 amino acids. Trimming left V 2 bases short and J 4 bases short, with 15 bases between. The CDR3 bases are TGTGCCAGCTCACCAGGTGACAGAGCACAATACAATGAGCAGTTCTTC. Translating gives CASSPGDRAQYNEQFF.